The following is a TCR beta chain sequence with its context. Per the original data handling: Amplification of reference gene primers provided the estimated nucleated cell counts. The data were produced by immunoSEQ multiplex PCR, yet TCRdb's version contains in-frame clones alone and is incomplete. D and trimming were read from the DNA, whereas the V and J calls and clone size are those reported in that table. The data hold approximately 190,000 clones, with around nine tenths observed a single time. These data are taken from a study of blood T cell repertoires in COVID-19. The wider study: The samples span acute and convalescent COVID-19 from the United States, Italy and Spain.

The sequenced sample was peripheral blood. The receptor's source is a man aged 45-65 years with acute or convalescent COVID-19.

The CDR3, as DNA: TGTGCCAGCAGCTTAAGCGTGGGGCCTGGAAACATTCAGTACTTC. Translation gives CASSLSVGPGNIQYF. J is TRBJ2-4 and V is TRBV11-2, with D perhaps TRBD1 (5 bases). The length of the CDR3 is 15 residues. V lost 2 bases, J lost 6 bases, and 14 bases lay in between. Germline CDR1 and CDR2: SGHAT and FQNNGV.